This record looks at one T cell receptor (beta chain) sequence and its context. The sample originates from a study of T cells in localized non-small cell lung cancer. V gave up 6 bases and J gave up 5 bases; unmatched junction bases: 10. The CDR3 has 15 residues. Per the germline V gene, CDR1 is MGHRA and CDR2 is YSYEKL. The protocol was immunoSEQ multiplex PCR, while the TCRdb copy is restricted to in-frame clones and leaves out a portion. The table includes over 8,500 clones, 82% detected once. The receptor's source is a female donor older than 55 with stage II lung adenocarcinoma. The rearrangement uses TRBV4-1 and TRBJ2-1, with 7 nucleotides matching TRBD1. The sample here was peripheral blood mononuclear cells, taken before any cancer treatment. CDR3 in DNA: TGCGCCAGCAGGGCCCCGGGACAGCGAAACAATGAGCAGTTCTTC. Its protein product is CASRAPGQRNNEQFF.